Each of the 30 T cell receptor beta chains below was sequenced from the same sample in a study of hypomethylating agent response in myelodysplastic syndrome (dated by TCRdb to the early 2020s). Libraries were made using the immunoSEQ multiplex PCR assay. This immuneACCESS table, as held by TCRdb, lists in-frame sequences with V and J called but not all clones. Of the missing ones, under half trace to an unresolved V gene in checked studies; the others have no known cause. The sample has approximately 3,300 clones on record, more than 85% of them singletons. In total, the top ten clones hold just under 20% of the sample. The input for sequencing was bone marrow, taken before or after starting hypomethylating agent treatment for myelodysplastic syndrome (not recorded which). The receptor source for this set is a human donor with myelodysplastic syndrome.

V and J are TRBV7-2 and TRBJ1-1; 7 bases line up with TRBD1. From germline, CDR1 is SGHTA and CDR2 FQGNSA. CDR3 length equals 14 residues. J was trimmed by 3 bases and V by 4 bases; bases with no gene match: 5. CDR3 loop: CASSYQGGDTEAFF. The CDR3 DNA is TGTGCCAGCAGCTACCAGGGGGGCGACACTGAAGCTTTCTTT.

The V call is TRBV10-2, the J call TRBJ2-7, with 9 bases aligning to TRBD1. Trimming took 8 bases from V and 2 from J; bases not matched to a gene: 1. Germline loops: CDR1 WSHSY, CDR2 SAAADI. This CDR3 has 12 residues. The CDR3 spells CASGTGTYEQYF. CDR3 bases: TGCGCCAGCGGGACAGGGACCTACGAGCAGTACTTC.

The rearrangement uses TRBV2 and TRBJ1-4; D remains unclear. CDR1 SNHLY and CDR2 FYNNEI come from the germline V gene. CDR3 length equals 14 residues. Deletions cut 5 bases from V and 7 bases from J, with 14 bases between. The CDR3 DNA reads as TGTGCCAGCAGTCCGGACCTGGGAAGTGAAAAACTGTTTTTT. As protein: CASSPDLGSEKLFF.

This chain connects TRBV19 to TRBJ2-3; 8 nucleotides match TRBD1. This CDR3 spans 16 amino acids. Trimming removed 5 bases from V and 3 bases from J; junction bases left unmatched: 10. Germline CDR1 is LNHDA and CDR2 is SQIVND (reference sequence). The CDR3 spells CASSWQGARGTDTQYF. DNA for the CDR3: TGTGCCAGTAGTTGGCAGGGGGCGCGGGGTACAGATACGCAGTATTTT.

This sequence joins TRBV20-1 and TRBJ2-7, with D tentatively TRBD2 (7 bases). The V end was cut by 6 bases, the J end by 6 bases, with 12 bases between. Germline CDR1 is DFQATT and CDR2 is SNEGSKA (reference sequence). This CDR3 has 11 residues. CDR3 in amino acids: CSAKGGAEQYF. The CDR3 region has the DNA TGCAGTGCCAAAGGGGGGGCCGAGCAGTACTTC.

In regard to this clone: One end of the junction fails to match germline, which may point to a read error. The chain is built from TRBV7-7 and TRBJ1-1; D is possibly TRBD1 (5 bases). Per germline, CDR1 SSHAT and CDR2 FNYEAQ (reference sequence). The CDR3 extends over 14 amino acids. In DNA form, the CDR3 reads TGTGCTAGCAGCTTAACGTTGGGGCGCGATGAAGCTTTCTTT. Protein: CASSLTLGRDEAFF.

In its sample, this clone was seen a few times. This chain uses TRBV30 with TRBJ1-1; D is unclear. The germline V gene has CDR1 GTSNPN and CDR2 SVGIG (reference sequence). The CDR3 spans 13 residues. V was pared by 1 base and J by 1 base, with 7 bases between. DNA for the CDR3: TGTGCCTGGAGTGGGGCGGCGAACACTGAAGCTTTCTTT. This gives the protein CAWSGAANTEAFF.

This sequence joins TRBV6-1 and TRBJ2-3; the match to TRBD1 covers 9 bases. J gave up 4 bases and V 1 base, and 0 bases lay outside the gene matches. This CDR3 is 14 amino acids long. Germline V lookup: CDR1 MNHNS, CDR2 SASEGT. CDR3 nucleotides: TGTGCCAGCAGTGAAGGACAGGGGGCAGATACGCAGTATTTT. It specifies CASSEGQGADTQYF.

The J gene is TRBJ1-1, the V gene TRBV6-1, with 7 bases that match TRBD1. The CDR3 has 14 amino acids. Trimming at V came to 6 bases and at J to 3 bases, leaving 7 bases not matched to a gene. CDR1 is MNHNS and CDR2 is SASEGT in the germline V gene. The CDR3 region is CASRPDRLDTEAFF. In nucleotides, the CDR3 is TGTGCCAGCAGGCCGGACAGGCTCGACACTGAAGCTTTCTTT.

This chain uses TRBV6-1 with TRBJ2-7; the D call may be TRBD1 or TRBD2 (5 bases each). V was pared by 6 bases and J by 6 bases, with 15 bases between. CDR1 and CDR2 (germline): MNHNS, SASEGT. The length of the CDR3 is 13 residues. CDR3 bases: TGTGCCAGCAGCTCGGGACCTTTGGGCGAGCAGTACTTC. Its protein is CASSSGPLGEQYF.

The gene calls are TRBV7-6 and TRBJ2-3, with D maybe TRBD2 (6 bases). This CDR3 spans 15 amino acids. Germline CDR1 is SGHVS and CDR2 is FNYEAQ. V was cut by 2 bases and J by 0 bases, with 9 bases left in between. The CDR3 nucleotides read TGTGCCAGCAGCTTAAGCGGGCTTAGCACAGATACGCAGTATTTT. This sequence encodes CASSLSGLSTDTQYF.

The chain carries TRBV19 and TRBJ2-1; D remains unclear. The CDR3 is made up of 15 amino acids. CDR1 and CDR2 (germline): LNHDA, SQIVND (reference sequence). Between the trimmed V and J ends, which lost 0 bases and 2 bases, there was a span of 8 bases. This chain's CDR3 is CASSIESLTYNEQFF. The DNA for the CDR3 is TGTGCCAGTAGTATAGAATCACTCACCTACAATGAGCAGTTCTTC. Combining the CDR3 with reference TRBV19 and TRBJ2-1 gives the whole variable domain DGGITQSPKYLFRKEGQNVTLSCEQNLNHDAMYWYRQDPGQGLRLIYYSQIVNDFQKGDIAEGYSVSREKKESFPLTVTSAQKNPTAFYLCASSIESLTYNEQFFGPGTRLTVL.

For this clone: The junction departs from germline at one end; a sequencing error may be responsible. The rearrangement uses TRBV25-1 and TRBJ1-2; weak D call: TRBD1 (5 bases). The CDR3 has 12 amino acids. Germline V lookup: CDR1 MGHDK, CDR2 SYGVNS. The CDR3 nucleotides are TGTGCCAGCAATGAAGACAGCTATGGCTACACCTTC. Protein sequence: CASNEDSYGYTF.

The chain is built from TRBV6-1 and TRBJ2-7; 7 positions match TRBD2. Germline assignment: CDR1 MNHNS and CDR2 SASEGT. V shed 5 bases, J shed 5 bases, and the junction held 9 bases outside the gene matches. The CDR3 is 14 residues long. CDR3 nucleotides: TGTGCCAGCAGTTTGGGGGGGTTCGTCGACGAGCAGTACTTC. Amino acids: CASSLGGFVDEQYF.

In its sample, this clone was seen once. This chain links TRBV11-2 with TRBJ2-1; 7 bases map to TRBD2. Germline-derived CDR1 and CDR2 are SGHAT and FQNNGV. This CDR3 spans 13 amino acids. With 4 bases clipped from V and 8 bases from J, the junction kept 5 bases outside the gene matches. The CDR3: CASSSTGGYEQFF. The CDR3 nucleotides are TGTGCCAGCAGCTCCACGGGGGGTTATGAGCAGTTCTTC.

The gene calls are TRBV7-3 and TRBJ1-1; D is ambiguous. Germline V gene lookup returns CDR1 SGHTA and CDR2 FQGTGA. This CDR3 has 13 amino acids. Trimming took off 2 bases at V and 10 bases at J, with 14 bases between the two ends. The CDR3 region is CASSLGSNGVAFF. The CDR3 DNA follows: TGTGCCAGCAGCTTAGGGTCGAACGGGGTAGCTTTCTTT.

The chain couples TRBV27 to TRBJ1-6; weak D call: TRBD1 (5 bases). Germline V lookup: CDR1 MNHEY, CDR2 SMNVEV (reference sequence). The ends were cut back, 3 bases at V and 10 bases at J, with 7 bases in the middle. There are 12 residues in the CDR3. The CDR3 DNA sequence: TGTGCCAGCAGTTTGGGGCACTCACCCCTCCACTTT. Protein sequence: CASSLGHSPLHF.

The chain employs TRBV9 and TRBJ1-1; TRBD1 matches 7 bases. The CDR3 sequence is 14 residues long. J lost 4 bases, V lost 0 bases, and 3 bases had no gene match. Germline CDR1 reads SGDLS; CDR2 reads YYNGEE. Here the CDR3 DNA reads TGTGCCAGCAGCGTAGGGGGACAGAGCACTGAAGCTTTCTTT. Protein product: CASSVGGQSTEAFF. The entire variable domain, with the rest obtained from reference TRBV9 and TRBJ1-1, is as follows: DSGVTQTPKHLITATGQRVTLRCSPRSGDLSVYWYQQSLDQGLQFLIQYYNGEERAKGNILERFSAQQFPDLHSELNLSSLELGDSALYFCASSVGGQSTEAFFGQGTRLTVV.

This chain uses TRBV28 with TRBJ2-1; perhaps TRBD1 as D (7 bases). Trimming cost V 5 bases and J 9 bases, with 17 bases left between them. The CDR3 runs to 14 residues. From germline, CDR1 is MDHEN and CDR2 SYDVKM. The CDR3 nucleotides are TGTGCCAGCAGTGGGGTCTGGCGGGACAGTGAGCAGTTCTTC. Its protein is CASSGVWRDSEQFF.

This chain joins TRBV9 and TRBJ1-5; the match to TRBD1 covers 8 bases. The junction had 10 bases not matched to a gene; V was cut back by 4 bases and J by 7 bases. Germline V gives CDR1 SGDLS, CDR2 YYNGEE. The CDR3 loop spans 15 amino acids. DNA for the CDR3: TGTGCCAGCAGCAACACAGGGGGGTCCATGCAGCCCCAGCATTTT. It specifies CASSNTGGSMQPQHF.

V gene TRBV27 combines with J gene TRBJ2-3; no clear D. Trimming took off 6 bases at V and 0 bases at J, with 7 bases between the two ends. Germline loops: CDR1 MNHEY, CDR2 SMNVEV (reference sequence). CDR3 size: 13 residues. As DNA, the CDR3 is TGTGCCAGCAGACTGGCTAGCACAGATACGCAGTATTTT. This translates into CASRLASTDTQYF.

The rearrangement joins TRBV7-3 to TRBJ2-1, with D tentatively TRBD2 (6 bases). Germline V gene lookup returns CDR1 SGHTA and CDR2 FQGTGA. This CDR3 spans 14 amino acids. Trimming cost V 7 bases and J 5 bases, with 15 bases left between them. The CDR3 region is CASNLGGPHNEQFF. DNA for the CDR3: TGTGCCAGCAACCTCGGGGGACCCCACAATGAGCAGTTCTTC.

V gene TRBV7-9 combines with J gene TRBJ2-3; 8 bases align to TRBD2. Germline V gives CDR1 SEHNR, CDR2 FQNEAQ (reference sequence). The CDR3 is 12 amino acids. J was trimmed by 13 bases and V by 4 bases; bases with no gene match: 7. The CDR3 loop reads CASSSANGREYF. Here the CDR3 DNA reads TGTGCCAGCAGCTCCGCCAACGGGAGGGAGTATTTT.

The chain has TRBV5-6 and TRBJ2-1, with D unclear. Germline CDR1 reads SGHDT; CDR2 reads YYEEEE. Trimming pared 4 bases from V and 4 bases from J, leaving 9 bases between. The CDR3 spans 13 residues. CDR3 nucleotide sequence: TGTGCCAGCAGCCCTGGGTGGTACAATGAGCAGTTCTTC. Its translation: CASSPGWYNEQFF.

This clone was found once. The chain joins TRBV7-8 to TRBJ2-3; D ambiguous. Germline V CDR1 and CDR2: SGHVS, FQNEAQ. The germline V and J ends were trimmed by 2 bases and 4 bases, with 7 bases remaining between them. CDR3 length equals 13 residues. Here the CDR3 reads CASSLTGPDTQYF. CDR3 DNA sequence: TGTGCCAGCAGCTTAACCGGGCCAGATACGCAGTATTTT.

This chain joins TRBV6-5 and TRBJ1-1, with D hard to call. Per the germline V gene, CDR1 is MNHEY and CDR2 is SVGAGI. Trimming stripped 6 bases from V and 5 bases from J, with 16 bases between. This CDR3 comprises 14 residues. The CDR3 bases are TGTGCCAGCAGCCCGGTTTCGGGTTTGACTGAAGCTTTCTTT. Protein product: CASSPVSGLTEAFF.

The chain links TRBV11-2 to TRBJ1-4; TRBD1 agrees at 8 bases. V gave up 3 bases and J gave up 7 bases; unmatched junction bases: 7. The germline gives CDR1 SGHAT, CDR2 FQNNGV. The CDR3 sequence is 15 residues long. CDR3: CASSLDRVGGEKLFF. DNA for the CDR3: TGTGCCAGCAGCTTGGACAGGGTTGGGGGTGAAAAACTGTTTTTT.

V gene TRBV7-3 combines with J gene TRBJ2-7; D unresolved. V lost 6 bases to trimming and J lost 3 bases, with 18 bases between them. CDR1 is SGHTA, CDR2 FQGTGA, per germline. CDR3 size: 15 residues. The DNA for the CDR3 is TGTGCCAGCAGTCCGAGCAGAGACAAGGACTACGAGCAGTACTTC. This translates into CASSPSRDKDYEQYF.

The rearrangement links TRBV6-5 to TRBJ1-5; D is uncertain. V lost 6 bases and J 6 bases, leaving 12 bases between the germline ends. Germline V CDR1 and CDR2: MNHEY, SVGAGI. CDR3 length: 13 residues. CDR3 region: CASRREGSQPQHF. CDR3 in DNA: TGTGCCAGCAGACGGGAAGGTAGTCAGCCCCAGCATTTT.

The CDR3 sequence: CASSGPNQPQHF. The CDR3 nucleotides are TGTGCCAGCAGTGGACCTAATCAGCCCCAGCATTTT. The chain uses TRBV6-1 and TRBJ1-5; D is uncertain. Trimming cost V 4 bases and J 4 bases, with 5 bases left between them. The CDR3 spans 12 residues. Germline CDR1 reads MNHNS; CDR2 reads SASEGT.